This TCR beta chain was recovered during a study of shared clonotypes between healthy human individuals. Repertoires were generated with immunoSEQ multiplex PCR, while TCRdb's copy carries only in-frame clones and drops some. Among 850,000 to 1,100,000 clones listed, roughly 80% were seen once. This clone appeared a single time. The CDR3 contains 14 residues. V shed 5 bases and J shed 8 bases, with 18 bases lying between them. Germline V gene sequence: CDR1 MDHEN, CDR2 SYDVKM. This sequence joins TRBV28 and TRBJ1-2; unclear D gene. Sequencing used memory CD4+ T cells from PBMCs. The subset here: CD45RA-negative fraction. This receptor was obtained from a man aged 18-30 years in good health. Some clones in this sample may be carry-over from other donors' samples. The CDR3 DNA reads TGTGCCAGCAGTCCTCCCCGGGAATTGGCCGGCTACACCTTC. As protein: CASSPPRELAGYTF.